The rows below give T cell receptor beta chains drawn from one sample of a study of early T cells in non-severe SARS-CoV-2 infection. TCRdb re-called the 5' RACE reads with MiXCR, one entry per CDR3 protein. The repertoire holds roughly 90,000 distinct CDR3 sequences, with about 15% as singletons. Sequenced sample: whole blood. The receptors come from an adult who was a healthcare worker with PCR-confirmed SARS-CoV-2 infection or an uninfected control (not recorded which). Both conserved end residues are part of each CDR3. A D gene is named only where the DNA matches it firmly. Expanded clones are given a class, and other clones once, few, many or no size at all.

TRBJ1-6 . TRBV6-5 14 . TGTGCCAGCACCGGGGACTCCTATAATTCACCCCTCCACTTT CASTGDSYNSPLHF
TRBJ2-1 few TRBV5-6 17 TRBD2 TGTGCCAGCAGCATCACTAGCGGGGGTTCCCCCTACAATGAGCAGTTCTTC CASSITSGGSPYNEQFF
TRBJ2-2 few TRBV3-1 14 TRBD1 TGTGCCAGCAGCCAAGCACAGGGGACCGGGGAGCTGTTTTTT CASSQAQGTGELFF
TRBJ1-4 few TRBV29-1 14 . TGCAGCGTTGCCGGGCCCGCAACTAATGAAAAACTGTTTTTT CSVAGPATNEKLFF
TRBJ1-1 few TRBV10-3 15 . TGTGCCATCAGTGAGTTTGACGGGGGGCGGACTGAAGCTTTCTTT CAISEFDGGRTEAFF
TRBJ2-5 few TRBV12-3/TRBV12-4 15 TRBD2 TGTGCCAGCAGCCCTGTTCCGGGGGGACAAGAGACCCAGTACTTC CASSPVPGGQETQYF
TRBJ1-5 . TRBV12-3/TRBV12-4 15 . TGTGCCAGCAGTTTAGGCCGCAGAAGCAATCAGCCCCAGCATTTT CASSLGRRSNQPQHF
TRBJ1-2 few TRBV12-3/TRBV12-4 14 . TGTGCCAGCAGTCTAGACAGGAGTAACTATGGCTACACCTTC CASSLDRSNYGYTF
TRBJ2-4 . TRBV9 16 TRBD1 TGTGCCAGCAGCGTATCCGGGACAGGGGGCATGAACATTCAGTACTTC CASSVSGTGGMNIQYF
TRBJ2-1 few TRBV21-1 16 . TGTGCCAGCCGTCGACAGGGGGCCTCCTCCTACAATGAGCAGTTCTTC CASRRQGASSYNEQFF
TRBJ2-6 few TRBV4-2 20 TRBD2 TGTGCCAGCAGCCAAGATCAAACTAGCGGGGGATGGTCTGGGGCCAACGTCCTGACTTTC CASSQDQTSGGWSGANVLTF
TRBJ2-1 . TRBV12-3/TRBV12-4 15 . TGTGCCAGCAGTTTTACCCTGTTGGGGGGCAATGAGCAGTTCTTC CASSFTLLGGNEQFF
TRBJ2-1 . TRBV20-1 20 TRBD2 TGCAGTGCTAGAAATCTAGCGGGGGGGACCTACAAATCACTCTACAATGAGCAGTTCTTC CSARNLAGGTYKSLYNEQFF
TRBJ1-2 once TRBV12-3/TRBV12-4 12 . TGTGCCAGCAGTTTGCCAGGGCGAGGCTACACCTTC CASSLPGRGYTF
TRBJ2-3 . TRBV20-1 14 TRBD2 TGCAGTGCTACGCGGGGGGCCAACACAGATACGCAGTATTTT CSATRGANTDTQYF
TRBJ1-6 few TRBV7-3 14 . TGTGCCAGCAGCTTCGGGGGCCGTAATTCACCCCTCCACTTT CASSFGGRNSPLHF
TRBJ1-5 many TRBV12-3/TRBV12-4 16 . TGTGCCAGCAGCCTCCCCGGAACCGGACCAAATCAGCCCCAGCATTTT CASSLPGTGPNQPQHF
TRBJ1-1 . TRBV3-1 14 . TGTGCCAGCAGCCAAGTTCGGATGAACACTGAAGCTTTCTTT CASSQVRMNTEAFF
TRBJ2-3 . TRBV19 14 TRBD1 TGTGCCAGTAGTGTCTCAGGGGGCTCGGATACGCAGTATTTT CASSVSGGSDTQYF
TRBJ2-1 . TRBV5-4 18 TRBD2 TGTGCCAGCAGCCCCAACGCGGGGTTAGCGGGGGGGCCGAATGAGCAGTTCTTC CASSPNAGLAGGPNEQFF
TRBJ1-2 . TRBV12-5 12 . TGTGCTAGTGGGCAGGATTACTATGGCTACACCTTC CASGQDYYGYTF
TRBJ1-6 few TRBV20-1 14 . TGCAGTGCTAGCGCGGGGGAGACCTATTCACCCCTCCACTTT CSASAGETYSPLHF
TRBJ1-3 . TRBV7-9 14 . TGTGCCAGCAACACGGGGTGGCTCGGAAACACCATATATTTT CASNTGWLGNTIYF
TRBJ2-5 . TRBV12-5 12 . TGTGCTAGTGCCAGGGACCAAGAGACCCAGTACTTC CASARDQETQYF
TRBJ2-2 few TRBV5-1 15 . TGCGCCAGCAGCGTACCGGGACTGGTAACCGGGGAGCTGTTTTTT CASSVPGLVTGELFF
TRBJ2-5 few TRBV4-2 17 TRBD2 TGTGCCAGCAGCCAAGGGACTAGCGGAGGCCTACAAGAGACCCAGTACTTC CASSQGTSGGLQETQYF
TRBJ2-3 . TRBV2 13 TRBD2 TGTGCCAGCACGGGGGGTAGGACAGATACGCAGTATTTT CASTGGRTDTQYF
TRBJ2-2 few TRBV19 15 TRBD1 TGTGCCAGTAGTATAACAGGGGCTGTTTCCGGGGAGCTGTTTTTT CASSITGAVSGELFF